This T cell receptor (beta chain) is drawn from a study of blood T cell repertoires in COVID-19. The CDR3 is 15 residues long. CDR1 is LNHDA, CDR2 SQIVND, per germline (reference sequence). V shed 6 bases, J shed 2 bases, and the junction held 9 bases outside the gene matches. The protocol was immunoSEQ multiplex PCR, while the TCRdb copy is restricted to in-frame clones and leaves out a portion. The data show a few hundred thousand clones, about 87% seen once. Sample: peripheral blood. The chain is built from TRBV19 and TRBJ1-1; 7 bases line up with TRBD1. This receptor was obtained from a middle-aged woman with acute or convalescent COVID-19. The CDR3 loop is CASRGQFSTNTEAFF. DNA of the CDR3: TGTGCCAGTAGGGGACAGTTTTCCACAAACACTGAAGCTTTCTTT.